This TCR beta chain was recovered during a study of cytomegalovirus exposure and HLA in healthy donors. Findings of the study overall: An analysis done earlier found most TCR beta V segments productive about 90% or about 30% of the time. TCR beta chains numbering 150 to 200 were designated cytomegalovirus-associated. Per a later analysis, HLA-associated TCR beta chains showed more clonal expansion than other, equally common TCR beta chains. TCR beta V- and J-gene trimming, according to a later analysis, was linked to a missense DCLRE1C variant.

Notes on this clone: The antigen is unknown. At one end, the junction sequence differs from germline, possibly due to a read error.

The CDR3 consists of 12 residues. Germline V gene sequence: CDR1 SEHNR, CDR2 FQNEAQ (reference sequence). The study ran its PCR with 60 Vbeta and 13 Jbeta primers. Assay used: immunoSEQ multiplex PCR; TCRdb lists only in-frame clones, some missing. The sample features around 50,000 clones, with approximately 6.8% in its top ten. The rearrangement links TRBV7-9 to TRBJ1-1; D gene ambiguous. This TCR was recovered from a woman aged 40 to 50 in good health and CMV-seronegative. The sample taken for sequencing was PBMCs. CDR3: CASSPVGNEDFF. The CDR3 DNA reads as TGTGCCAGCAGCCCGGTTGGTAATGAAGATTTCTTT.